A single sample is the source of the 18 T cell receptor beta chains below, sequenced in a study of technical replicates of blood from a handful of donors. Libraries were prepared by immunoSEQ multiplex PCR; TCRdb keeps only in-frame clonotypes and omits some of them. The repertoire has 75,000 to 100,000 clones, approximately 90% of them found once; the top ten carry 0.27%. The specimen was T cells isolated from PBMCs. These receptors were taken from a human donor in good health.

The chain joins TRBV11-2 to TRBJ2-7; 12 nucleotides match TRBD2. Germline V lookup: CDR1 SGHAT, CDR2 FQNNGV. The CDR3 contains 16 residues. The trim removed 5 bases at V and 7 bases at J, leaving 12 bases unmatched. CDR3 loop: CASSLRTSGALSEQYF. The CDR3 DNA sequence: TGTGCCAGCAGCCTCCGGACTAGCGGGGCGCTCTCGGAGCAGTACTTC. Combining the CDR3 with reference TRBV11-2 and TRBJ2-7 gives the whole variable domain EAGVAQSPRYKIIEKRQSVAFWCNPISGHATLYWYQQILGQGPKLLIQFQNNGVVDDSQLPKDRFSAERLKGVDSTLKIQPAKLEDSAVYLCASSLRTSGALSEQYFGPGTRLTVT.

This clone was counted a few times. The chain combines TRBV2 with TRBJ1-1, with 7 bases aligning to TRBD1. The CDR3 has 13 residues. The ends lost 6 bases at V and 3 bases at J; junction bases unmatched: 4. Germline CDR1 and CDR2: SNHLY and FYNNEI. As DNA, the CDR3 is TGTGCCAGCAGCCAACAGGGGTACACTGAAGCTTTCTTT. Protein product: CASSQQGYTEAFF.

The chain combines TRBV27 with TRBJ2-5; TRBD1 matches at 8 bases. CDR1 and CDR2 (germline): MNHEY, SMNVEV (reference sequence). The ends lost 0 bases at V and 2 bases at J; junction bases unmatched: 11. The CDR3 is made up of 18 amino acids. The CDR3, as DNA: TGTGCCAGCAGTTTATCGATAGGGGGAGACAGGGGACAAGAGACCCAGTACTTC. This codes for CASSLSIGGDRGQETQYF.

The chain links TRBV11-2 to TRBJ2-7; tentatively, D is TRBD1 (5 bases). V lost 5 bases and J 0 bases, leaving 11 bases between the germline ends. The CDR3 covers 14 residues. Germline V gene data show CDR1 as SGHAT and CDR2 as FQNNGV. CDR3 nucleotide sequence: TGTGCCAGCAGCCAGGCAGGGATCTCCTACGAGCAGTACTTC. This gives the protein CASSQAGISYEQYF.

The V gene is TRBV10-1, the J gene TRBJ2-2; possible D gene TRBD1, 7 bases. The CDR3 covers 16 residues. Trimming removed 4 bases from V and 8 bases from J, with 20 bases in between. The V gene's germline CDR1 is WNHNN and CDR2 SYGVQD (reference sequence). CDR3 sequence (DNA): TGCGCCAGCAGTGGCGGGACAGACGGTCTTGGGGGGGAGCTGTTTTTT. Translation: CASSGGTDGLGGELFF.

This chain joins TRBV19 and TRBJ1-4, with TRBD1 as a possible D gene (6 bases). This CDR3 has 17 amino acids. Germline V lookup: CDR1 LNHDA, CDR2 SQIVND (reference sequence). Between the trimmed V and J ends, which lost 3 bases and 1 base, there was a span of 15 bases. For the CDR3, the DNA is TGTGCCAGTAGTATTTGGCAGGGGATGTTAACTAATGAAAAACTGTTTTTT. It is translated as CASSIWQGMLTNEKLFF.

This clone was counted only a few times. The chain joins TRBV28 to TRBJ1-4; tentative D call: TRBD1 (5 bases). Trimming cost V 8 bases and J 5 bases, with 12 bases left between them. Germline-derived CDR1 and CDR2 are MDHEN and SYDVKM. The CDR3 length is 13 residues. CDR3 in DNA: TGTGCCAGCGGACGGGGGAGGAATGAAAAACTGTTTTTT. Translated: CASGRGRNEKLFF.

J is TRBJ2-1 and V is TRBV7-2; possibly TRBD2 for D (6 bases). Trimming cost V 4 bases and J 9 bases, with 16 bases left between them. The CDR3 runs 14 residues. Germline V gene data show CDR1 as SGHTA and CDR2 as FQGNSA. The DNA for the CDR3 is TGTGCCAGCAGCTCTCGGGGGATCCACGGTGAGCAGTTCTTC. It yields the protein CASSSRGIHGEQFF.

This clone was observed once. The V and J genes are TRBV9 and TRBJ1-2, with D possibly matching TRBD1 (6 bases). The length of the CDR3 is 15 residues. The V and J ends lost 3 bases and 8 bases respectively, with 20 bases between them. Germline assignment: CDR1 SGDLS and CDR2 YYNGEE. The CDR3 DNA is TGTGCCAGCAGCGCCGACAGGTGGGAAATGGGGGGCTACACCTTC. Its protein is CASSADRWEMGGYTF.

This clone has just one count. V and J are TRBV5-1 and TRBJ2-1; 10 bases are shared with TRBD1. Germline V gene lookup returns CDR1 SGHRS and CDR2 YFSETQ. The CDR3 consists of 18 residues. V was pared by 0 bases and J by 6 bases, with 12 bases of the junction left unmatched. DNA for the CDR3: TGCGCCAGCAGCTTGGGGAGCTTGACAGGGGGCGACTTCAATGAGCAGTTCTTC. Its protein is CASSLGSLTGGDFNEQFF.

This chain links TRBV11-2 with TRBJ2-1; weak D call: TRBD1 (5 bases). Looked up from germline, CDR1 is SGHAT and CDR2 is FQNNGV. This CDR3 comprises 16 residues. The V end was cut by 1 base, the J end by 5 bases, with 15 bases between. The CDR3 is CASSLGWGRANNEQFF. The CDR3 DNA reads as TGTGCCAGCAGCTTAGGATGGGGCAGGGCAAACAATGAGCAGTTCTTC.

The V gene is TRBV9, the J gene TRBJ1-2; D uncertain. The V end lost 3 bases, the J end lost 10 bases, and 10 bases lay between the germline ends. This CDR3 spans 11 amino acids. Germline-derived CDR1 and CDR2 are SGDLS and YYNGEE. CDR3 DNA sequence: TGTGCCAGCAGCGCCCGGGAAGTCTACACCTTC. Amino acid sequence: CASSAREVYTF.

The chain combines TRBV7-9 with TRBJ1-4; no clear D. Germline CDR1 SEHNR, CDR2 FQNEAQ (reference sequence). This CDR3 contains 16 residues. The V end lost 3 bases, the J end lost 6 bases, and 17 bases lay between the germline ends. CDR3 DNA sequence: TGTGCCAGCAGCTTTCCCCGCCGCAAGGCGGATGAAAAACTGTTTTTT. Encoded protein: CASSFPRRKADEKLFF.

In DNA, the CDR3 is TGTGTCAGAAGCCGACAGGTGAGGAGTCAGCCCCAGCATTTT. Translated: CVRSRQVRSQPQHF. The chain combines TRBV7-5 with TRBJ1-5; TRBD1 is the table's D call, not checked against the DNA. TRBV7-5 represents a pseudogene. The CDR3 is made up of 14 amino acids.

The chain combines TRBV10-2 with TRBJ2-7, with D possibly TRBD2 on 6 matching bases. Germline CDR1 reads WSHSY; CDR2 reads SAAADI. This CDR3 contains 16 residues. Trimming left V 3 bases short and J 0 bases short, with 15 bases between. CDR3 loop: CASSDEEGRVSYEQYF. The CDR3 nucleotides are TGCGCCAGCAGTGATGAGGAGGGGCGTGTCTCCTACGAGCAGTACTTC.

The chain employs TRBV6-6 and TRBJ1-3; D remains ambiguous. This CDR3 region has 13 residues. The V and J ends lost 5 bases and 0 bases respectively, with 5 bases between them. CDR1 MNHNY and CDR2 SVGAGI come from the germline V gene (reference sequence). The CDR3: CASSTSSGNTIYF. The CDR3 DNA reads TGTGCCAGCAGTACGAGCTCTGGAAACACCATATATTTT.

The V gene is TRBV5-1, the J gene TRBJ2-5; D is uncertain. Germline CDR1 reads SGHRS; CDR2 reads YFSETQ. The V end lost 5 bases, the J end lost 2 bases, and 13 bases lay between the germline ends. CDR3 length: 14 residues. CDR3 protein: CASRFSDMQETQYF. The DNA for the CDR3 is TGCGCCAGCAGATTCTCAGACATGCAAGAGACCCAGTACTTC.

The chain is built from TRBV7-8 and TRBJ2-7; no definite D call. This CDR3 contains 14 residues. The ends were cut back, 8 bases at V and 1 base at J, with 15 bases in the middle. Germline lookup yields CDR1 SGHVS and CDR2 FQNEAQ. DNA for the CDR3: TGTGCCAGCGTGAGGCTGACCGAATCCTACGAGCAGTACTTC. Protein product: CASVRLTESYEQYF.